This TCR beta chain is from a study of spatial heterogeneity in lung cancer (dated by TCRdb to between 2017 and 2020). General notes on the study: Samples were obtained from approximately 72 patients with early-stage, untreated non-small cell lung cancer from the lung TRACERx cohort. Nonsynonymous mutation counts, determined by whole-exome sequencing of tumor tissue, were related to features of the TCR repertoire. Follow-up PBMC samples were sequenced whenever available, and the median time to follow-up was 2 to 3 years after resection. Both alpha and beta chains were TCR-sequenced in around 230 tumor regions, approximately 67 matched nontumor lung samples and around 54 PBMC samples obtained at surgery. More beta-chain than alpha-chain transcripts were consistently detected, likely reflecting higher beta-chain transcript abundance. In the raw uncorrected reads, each unique combination of TCR and UMI appeared more than ten times on average. In non-small cell lung cancer, the study quantitatively compared TCR alpha and beta repertoires across several tumor regions, matched nontumor lung, and blood. The investigation overall reported the following: Additional single-cell paired TCR alpha and beta sequencing was considered necessary to confirm, at a functional level, the hypothesis that regional TCRs recognize regional mutations. Only 13 to 15 patients were included in the comparisons of baseline and follow-up blood repertoires. Ubiquitous expanded tumor TCRs were detected in blood more often at tumor resection than at routine follow-up.

This clonotype appeared a few times. What antigen it recognizes has not been identified. Base qualities are not at hand, and no much larger clone is one base apart. Spanning cysteine to phenylalanine, the CDR3 consists of 12 amino acids. Only the CDR3 DNA is retained, 36 bases long and in frame from the first base. The junction shows trimming of 6 bases on V and 12 bases on J, plus 15 bases between the germline ends. The label giving this sample's time point can be read as: blood at routine non-recurrence follow-up after resection. For TCR sequencing, whole RNA was extracted from tumor and nontumor lung tissue, or from cryopreserved PBMC samples, and no cell sorting was done. A patient was chosen for TCR sequencing only when enough RNA was available from at least two tumor regions. Library generation was performed with 5' RACE. Reads for this sample came from a NextSeq 500. The TCR library protocol attached a unique molecular identifier to each TCR cDNA molecule to allow correction of PCR and sequencing errors. In the paper's pipeline: TCR identification, UMI-based error correction and CDR3 extraction were performed with Decombinator tools. TCRs above a frequency of 2 per 1,000, corresponding to the top 1% of the tumor frequency distribution, were defined as expanded. Rényi diversity was computed with the R vegan package after subsampling each repertoire 100 times to 5,000 TCRs. To build CDR3 similarity networks, amino acid triplet string-kernel similarity was used, and CDR3s were connected when their pairwise similarity was above 0.82. The public sequencing data were trimmed at Q25 with fastp and processed into clonotypes with MiXCR by TCRdb, which kept only in-frame beta chains. Under each unique CDR3 protein, matching rows form one entry showing the most common genes and DNA. TCRdb, not the original authors, processed these V and J calls. This sample holds roughly 24,000 distinct CDR3 sequences; around 10% were observed only once. Jointly, the top ten make up roughly 21% of the sample.

Sequencing was performed on PBMCs, taken at follow-up. The receptor chain draws on TRBV12-3 or TRBV12-4 and TRBJ2-4, with the D segment identity uncertain. The sequence came from a male donor with early-stage non-small cell lung cancer. The CDR3 corresponds to CASSPPLVDQYF. The DNA sequence is given as TGTGCCAGCAGCCCCCCCTTGGTTGATCAGTACTTC.